The source of this T cell receptor beta chain is a study of regulatory T cells in long-lasting Graves disease. Study-wide points: Relative to newly diagnosed Graves' patients, persistent ones had lower TCR diversity.

Construction of the TCR beta libraries employed iRepertoire HTBI primers in conjunction with Arm-PCR of CDR3 regions. TCRdb redid the calling of the multiplex PCR reads with MiXCR, one entry per CDR3 protein. Here the sample spans roughly 610,000 distinct CDR3 sequences, approximately 16% being singletons. V dropped 4 bases and J dropped 7; count of bases not matched to a gene: 11. CDR1 is KGHDR and CDR2 is SFDVKD in the germline V gene. CDR3 size: 16 residues. This clonotype showed up just a few times. Its target is unknown. Time point given: newly diagnosed GD, antithyroid drugs for less than 3 months. Scientists built the TCR library using RNA that was extracted from PBMCs. Another study also made use of these data, one on T cells in Graves' hyperthyroidism and ophthalmopathy. This second study notes: Initially, a first-round RT-PCR of the TCR CDR3 employed the HTBI primer set. Ophthalmopathy was identified by the model a median approximately 6.4 months ahead of onset.

This sample comprised peripheral blood mononuclear cells (PBMCs), obtained at new diagnosis, from a patient treated with antithyroid drugs. This TCR was recovered from a man younger than 35 with Graves disease. This chain connects TRBV24-1 to TRBJ2-1, with 8 bases matching TRBD2. CDR3 residues: CATSEILLAGGNEQFF. CDR3 nucleotide sequence: TGTGCCACCAGTGAGATCTTGCTAGCGGGTGGTAATGAGCAGTTCTTC.